What follows is one T cell receptor (beta chain) and its context. Its antigen is unidentified. The data stem from a study of Ad26.COV2.S vaccination and SARS-CoV-2 variants. Background on the study: Recipients of Ad26.COV2.S got it intramuscularly, once or twice 56 days apart. Study outcomes and limitations: Total T cell responses may have been underestimated by the TCR breadth and depth analyses.

V was clipped by 1 base and J by 1 base, with 8 bases between them. From germline, CDR1 is SGHRS and CDR2 YFSETQ. There are 14 residues in the CDR3. The protocol was immunoSEQ multiplex PCR, while the TCRdb copy is restricted to in-frame clones and leaves out a portion. The data hold roughly 680,000 clones, with approximately 88% observed a single time. The treatment is: some 20 received Ad26.COV2.S at low or high dose, single or two shots; a few received placebo; per-sample allocation not given. Samples analyzed were those drawn on day 63 after the first vaccine or placebo injection. Based in Boston, the donor was an adult of 18-55 years. The administered vaccine (an Ad26 vector) expressed Wuhan-strain SARS-CoV-2 spike.

The sequencing here drew on peripheral blood, taken in a trial of Ad26.COV2.S vaccine versus placebo. The receptor's source is a person between 18 and 60 years old who received the Ad26.COV2.S COVID-19 vaccine or a placebo. The chain links TRBV5-1 to TRBJ1-1; D unresolved. Here the CDR3 reads CASSLYGENTEAFF. Written as DNA, the CDR3 is TGCGCCAGCAGCTTGTACGGAGAGAACACTGAAGCTTTCTTT.